This note documents a single TCR beta chain sequence. The antigen remains undetermined. The study ran its PCR with 60 Vbeta and 13 Jbeta primers. Measured with immunoSEQ multiplex PCR; TCRdb has only the in-frame clones, and not every one. Altogether 100,000 or so clones are present, more than 75% being singletons, with the ten largest covering 4% to 5.5%. The source of the sample is a study of cytomegalovirus exposure and HLA in healthy donors. Findings of the study overall: A later analysis by the authors found several of the most significant clusters apparently linked to common viral pathogens. Sequencing depth roughly uniform across donors was assumed in presence/absence analyses. For most TCR beta V segments, an earlier analysis put the productive rate at about 87% or about 30% of the time.

This TCR was recovered from a man younger than 45 in good health and CMV-seropositive. What was sequenced was PBMCs.

The CDR3 DNA reads as TGTGCCAGCAGCTTAATCTCTCCTAGCACAGATACGCAGTATTTT. It translates to CASSLISPSTDTQYF. This rearrangement joins TRBV11-1 to TRBJ2-3; D is uncertain. Germline CDR1 reads SGHAT; CDR2 reads FQDESV (reference sequence). V dropped 2 bases and J dropped 0 bases, with 9 bases sitting between them. The CDR3 covers 15 residues.